These 15 T cell receptor beta chains share one sample of origin, sequenced in a study of blood T cell repertoires in COVID-19. Using immunoSEQ multiplex PCR, the repertoire was profiled, and TCRdb retains in-frame clones only, with some absent. The sample holds roughly 370,000 clones, 87% seen once. What was sequenced was PBMCs or T cells enriched from blood (not recorded which). The receptors shown here come from a woman aged 45-65 years who had recovered from COVID-19.

This chain links TRBV19 with TRBJ2-1; D remains unclear. Germline V CDR1 and CDR2: LNHDA, SQIVND (reference sequence). Trimming shortened V by 0 bases and J by 2 bases, and 14 bases separated the two germline ends. The CDR3 is made up of 17 amino acids. The CDR3: CASSIDNGGIAYNEQFF. The DNA of the CDR3 is TGTGCCAGTAGTATAGATAACGGCGGAATCGCCTACAATGAGCAGTTCTTC.

This clone was counted between two and nine times. This chain links TRBV6-6 with TRBJ2-5; 8 bases fit TRBD2. This CDR3 comprises 17 residues. The trim removed 5 bases at V and 4 bases at J, leaving 15 bases unmatched. Germline V gene sequence: CDR1 MNHNY, CDR2 SVGAGI (reference sequence). The CDR3 protein is CASSPIGGRGAGETQYF. As DNA, the CDR3 is TGTGCCAGCAGTCCCATAGGAGGGCGGGGGGCCGGAGAGACCCAGTACTTC.

This sequence joins TRBV24-1 and TRBJ1-6, with D possibly TRBD1 on 5 matching bases. Per the germline V gene, CDR1 is KGHDR and CDR2 is SFDVKD. This CDR3 is built from 13 residues. Trimming removed 10 bases at V and 5 bases at J, with 11 bases between. CDR3 DNA sequence: TGTGCCACTCGACAGAACAATAATTCACCCCTCCACTTT. Translated, it gives CATRQNNNSPLHF.

The chain employs TRBV4-2 and TRBJ2-5, with TRBD2 matching over 9 bases. This CDR3 region has 16 residues. Germline CDR1 and CDR2: LGHNA and YNFKEQ. Trimming at V came to 2 bases and at J to 4 bases, leaving 8 bases not matched to a gene. CDR3 in DNA: TGTGCCAGCAGCCAACTGACTAGCGGCCGGTCAGAGACCCAGTACTTC. It codes for CASSQLTSGRSETQYF.

V gene TRBV28 combines with J gene TRBJ2-1; 9 bases agree with TRBD2. V lost 5 bases, J lost 0 bases, and 8 bases stayed unmatched. CDR3 length: 17 amino acids. Germline loops: CDR1 MDHEN, CDR2 SYDVKM. CDR3 region: CASSPLAGRRSYNEQFF. The DNA for the CDR3 is TGTGCCAGCAGTCCTCTAGCGGGGAGACGCTCCTACAATGAGCAGTTCTTC.

The chain has TRBV5-1 and TRBJ2-3, with D possibly TRBD1 on 6 matching bases. CDR3 length: 14 residues. Trimming removed 2 bases at V and 2 bases at J, with 9 bases between. Germline V gene sequence: CDR1 SGHRS, CDR2 YFSETQ. The CDR3 sequence: CASSFQGPTDTQYF. The CDR3 DNA follows: TGCGCCAGCAGCTTCCAGGGGCCCACAGATACGCAGTATTTT.

V is TRBV30 and J is TRBJ2-3, with D possibly matching TRBD2 (6 bases). The V gene lost 1 base and the J gene lost 4 bases, with 21 bases spanning the gap. This CDR3 spans 17 amino acids. CDR1 and CDR2 (germline): GTSNPN, SVGIG (reference sequence). In nucleotides, the CDR3 is TGTGCCTGGAGTGGTTGGGGGGACCGCTCCATGGCAGATACGCAGTATTTT. Translation: CAWSGWGDRSMADTQYF.

J is TRBJ1-1 and V is TRBV5-1; no firm D call. Germline V CDR1 and CDR2: SGHRS, YFSETQ. V lost 0 bases to trimming and J lost 0 bases, with 9 bases between them. This CDR3 region has 15 residues. The CDR3 nucleotides are TGCGCCAGCAGCTTGGGACAATACATGAACACTGAAGCTTTCTTT. This encodes CASSLGQYMNTEAFF.

J is TRBJ2-7 and V is TRBV12-3 or TRBV12-4, with D perhaps matching TRBD2 (5 bases). With 6 bases removed from V and 2 bases from J, the gap between germline ends came to 11 bases. CDR3 length: 13 amino acids. The CDR3 spells CASRSGYTYEQYF. CDR3 DNA: TGTGCCAGCAGAAGCGGTTATACCTACGAGCAGTACTTC.

J is TRBJ2-1 and V is TRBV7-2; a weak D match, TRBD1 (6 bases). This CDR3 spans 17 amino acids. V shed 5 bases and J shed 1 base, with 18 bases lying between them. Per the germline V gene, CDR1 is SGHTA and CDR2 is FQGNSA. CDR3 residues: CASSLLPRDTSYNEQFF. CDR3 bases: TGTGCCAGCAGCCTCCTCCCCAGGGACACTTCCTACAATGAGCAGTTCTTC.

This chain links TRBV27 with TRBJ2-1, with 8 bases matching TRBD2. Trimming took 0 bases from V and 1 from J; bases not matched to a gene: 2. CDR3 length equals 16 residues. CDR1 is MNHEY, CDR2 SMNVEV, per germline (reference sequence). The CDR3 nucleotides read TGTGCCAGCAGTTTATCGGGCGGGGGGTCCTACAATGAGCAGTTCTTC. It is translated as CASSLSGGGSYNEQFF.

This sequence joins TRBV12-3 or TRBV12-4 and TRBJ1-2; TRBD1 aligns across 7 bases. This CDR3 is 13 amino acids long. With 3 bases clipped from V and 8 bases from J, the junction kept 6 bases outside the gene matches. The CDR3 loop reads CASSFDRAGGYTF. DNA for the CDR3: TGTGCCAGCAGTTTTGACAGGGCAGGGGGCTACACCTTC.

J is TRBJ1-5 and V is TRBV5-6; D is uncertain. CDR3 length: 15 amino acids. Germline V gene sequence: CDR1 SGHDT, CDR2 YYEEEE. With 0 bases removed from V and 1 base from J, the gap between germline ends came to 8 bases. The CDR3 here is CASSLGGLSNQPQHF. The CDR3 DNA is TGTGCCAGCAGCTTGGGAGGGTTAAGCAATCAGCCCCAGCATTTT.

V and J are TRBV5-4 and TRBJ2-2; TRBD1 matches 10 bases. The CDR3 contains 17 residues. The junction had 6 bases not matched to a gene; V was cut back by 0 bases and J by 4 bases. From germline, CDR1 is SGHNT and CDR2 YYREEE (reference sequence). The CDR3 here is CASSLEAGDRGTGELFF. The CDR3 DNA sequence: TGTGCCAGCAGCTTGGAGGCCGGGGACAGGGGCACCGGGGAGCTGTTTTTT.

The chain combines TRBV3-1 (or the pseudogene TRBV3-2) with TRBJ1-1, with a weak D call TRBD1 (5 bases). Trimming removed 1 base from V and 5 bases from J, with 17 bases in between. CDR3 length equals 16 residues. Looked up from germline, CDR1 is LGHDT and CDR2 is YNNKEL (reference sequence). In DNA, the CDR3 is TGTGCCAGCAGCCAAGGGTCAGGGCGCGGTGGGACTGAAGCTTTCTTT. This gives the protein CASSQGSGRGGTEAFF.